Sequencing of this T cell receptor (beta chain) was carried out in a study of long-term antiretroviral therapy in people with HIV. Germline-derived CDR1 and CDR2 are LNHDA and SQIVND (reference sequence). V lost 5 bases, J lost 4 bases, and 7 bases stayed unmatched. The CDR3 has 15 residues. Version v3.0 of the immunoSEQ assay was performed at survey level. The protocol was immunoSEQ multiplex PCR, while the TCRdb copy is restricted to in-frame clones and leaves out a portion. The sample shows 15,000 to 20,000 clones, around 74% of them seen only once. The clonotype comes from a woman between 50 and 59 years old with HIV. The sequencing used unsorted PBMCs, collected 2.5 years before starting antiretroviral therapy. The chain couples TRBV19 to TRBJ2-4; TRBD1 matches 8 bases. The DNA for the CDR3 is TGTGCCAGTAGTCAGGACAGGGTGGGAAAAAACATTCAGTACTTC. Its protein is CASSQDRVGKNIQYF.